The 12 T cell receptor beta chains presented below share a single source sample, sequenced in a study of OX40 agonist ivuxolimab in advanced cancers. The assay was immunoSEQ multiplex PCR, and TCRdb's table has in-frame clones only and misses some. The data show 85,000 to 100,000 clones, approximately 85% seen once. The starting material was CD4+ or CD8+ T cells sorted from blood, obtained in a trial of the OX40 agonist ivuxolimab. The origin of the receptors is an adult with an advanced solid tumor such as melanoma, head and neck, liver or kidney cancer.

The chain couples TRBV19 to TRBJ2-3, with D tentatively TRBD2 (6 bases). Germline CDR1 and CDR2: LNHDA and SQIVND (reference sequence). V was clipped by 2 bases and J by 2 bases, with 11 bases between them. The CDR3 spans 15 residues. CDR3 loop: CASSILGGDTDTQYF. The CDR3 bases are TGTGCCAGTAGTATACTCGGCGGGGACACAGATACGCAGTATTTT. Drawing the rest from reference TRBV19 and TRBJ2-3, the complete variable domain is DGGITQSPKYLFRKEGQNVTLSCEQNLNHDAMYWYRQDPGQGLRLIYYSQIVNDFQKGDIAEGYSVSREKKESFPLTVTSAQKNPTAFYLCASSILGGDTDTQYFGPGTRLTVL.

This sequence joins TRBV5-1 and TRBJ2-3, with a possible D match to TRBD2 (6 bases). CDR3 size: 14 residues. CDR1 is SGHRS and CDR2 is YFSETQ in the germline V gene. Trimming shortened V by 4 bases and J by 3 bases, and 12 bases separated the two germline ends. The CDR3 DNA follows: TGCGCCAGCAGCCCGGGACTCTCGACAGATACGCAGTATTTT. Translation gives CASSPGLSTDTQYF.

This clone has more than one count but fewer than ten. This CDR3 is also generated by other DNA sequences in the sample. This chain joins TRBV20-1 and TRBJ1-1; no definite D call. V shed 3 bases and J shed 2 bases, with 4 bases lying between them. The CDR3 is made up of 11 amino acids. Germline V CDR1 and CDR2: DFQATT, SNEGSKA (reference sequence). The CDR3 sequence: CSARANTEAFF. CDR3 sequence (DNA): TGCAGTGCTAGGGCAAACACTGAAGCTTTCTTT.

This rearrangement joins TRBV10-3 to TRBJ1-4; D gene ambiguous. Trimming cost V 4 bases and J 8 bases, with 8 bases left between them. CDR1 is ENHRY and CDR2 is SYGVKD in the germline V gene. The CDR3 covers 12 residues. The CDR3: CAISAAGEKLFF. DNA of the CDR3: TGTGCCATCAGTGCGGCCGGGGAAAAACTGTTTTTT.

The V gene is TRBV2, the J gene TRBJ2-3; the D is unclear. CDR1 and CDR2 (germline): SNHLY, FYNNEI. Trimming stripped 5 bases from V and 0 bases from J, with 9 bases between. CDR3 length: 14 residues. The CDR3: CASSPQVSTDTQYF. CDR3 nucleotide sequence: TGTGCCAGCAGTCCGCAGGTTAGCACAGATACGCAGTATTTT.

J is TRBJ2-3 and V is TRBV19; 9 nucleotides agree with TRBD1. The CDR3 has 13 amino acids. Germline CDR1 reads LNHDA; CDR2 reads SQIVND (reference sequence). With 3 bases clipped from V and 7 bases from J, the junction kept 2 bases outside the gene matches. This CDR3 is CASSMDRGNTQYF. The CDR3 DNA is TGTGCCAGTAGTATGGACAGGGGAAATACGCAGTATTTT.

The CDR3 sequence: CAIKSDTDTQYF. Here the CDR3 DNA reads TGTGCCATCAAGTCGGACACAGATACGCAGTATTTT. The rearrangement links TRBV10-3 to TRBJ2-3; D is uncertain. Trimming cost V 7 bases and J 2 bases, with 7 bases left between them. This CDR3 is 12 amino acids long. The V gene's germline CDR1 is ENHRY and CDR2 SYGVKD.

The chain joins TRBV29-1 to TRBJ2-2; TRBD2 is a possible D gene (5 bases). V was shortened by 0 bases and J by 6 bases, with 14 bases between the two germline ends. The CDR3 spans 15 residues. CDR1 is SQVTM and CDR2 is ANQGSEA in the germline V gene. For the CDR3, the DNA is TGCAGCGTTGAAGAAGGACCGGGGTCGCCCGGGGAGCTGTTTTTT. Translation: CSVEEGPGSPGELFF.

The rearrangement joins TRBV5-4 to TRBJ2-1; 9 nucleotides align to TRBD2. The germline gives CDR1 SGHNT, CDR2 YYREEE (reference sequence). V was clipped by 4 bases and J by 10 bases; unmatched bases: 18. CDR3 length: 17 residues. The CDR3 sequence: CASSPGGSGRTLGEQFF. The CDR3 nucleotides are TGTGCCAGCAGCCCGGGGGGTAGCGGGAGAACTCTGGGGGAGCAGTTCTTC.

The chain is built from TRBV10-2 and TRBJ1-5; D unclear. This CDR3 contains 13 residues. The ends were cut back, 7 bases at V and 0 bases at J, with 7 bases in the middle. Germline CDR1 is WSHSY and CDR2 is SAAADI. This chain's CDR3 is CASKMNSNQPQHF. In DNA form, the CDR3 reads TGCGCCAGCAAGATGAATAGCAATCAGCCCCAGCATTTT.

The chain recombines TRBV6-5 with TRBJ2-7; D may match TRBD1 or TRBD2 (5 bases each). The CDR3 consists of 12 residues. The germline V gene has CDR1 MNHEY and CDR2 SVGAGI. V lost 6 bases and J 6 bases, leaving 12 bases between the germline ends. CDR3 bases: TGTGCCAGCAGAGGGACCGCGACCGAGCAGTACTTC. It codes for CASRGTATEQYF.

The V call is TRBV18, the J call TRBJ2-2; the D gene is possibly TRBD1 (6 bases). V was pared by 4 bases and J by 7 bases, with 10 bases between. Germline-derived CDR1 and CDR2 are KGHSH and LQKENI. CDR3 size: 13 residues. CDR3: CASSLTQGGELFF. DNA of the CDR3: TGTGCCAGCTCACTTACACAGGGCGGGGAGCTGTTTTTT.